This T cell receptor (beta chain) was identified in a study of cytomegalovirus exposure and HLA in healthy donors. Whole-study results and caveats: Earlier analysis yielded a pattern in which most TCR beta V segments were productive about 90% or about 30% of the time.

There are 13 residues in the CDR3. The V and J ends lost 5 bases and 6 bases respectively, with 10 bases between them. From germline, CDR1 is ENHRY and CDR2 SYGVKD. Amplification used 60 Vbeta primers and 13 Jbeta primers. Using immunoSEQ multiplex PCR, the repertoire was profiled, and TCRdb retains in-frame clones only, with some absent. The sample has roughly 110,000 clones, roughly 70% seen once; the top ten hold 2.5% to 3%. As to this clone: Its cognate antigen is unknown.

The sequence was collected from a male donor in good health and CMV-seropositive. The rearrangement uses TRBV10-3 and TRBJ2-2; D is uncertain. Sequencing input: PBMCs. DNA of the CDR3: TGTGCCATCAGTCAGACTTCCCCCGGGGAGCTGTTTTTT. Its protein is CAISQTSPGELFF.